This passage covers 20 T cell receptor beta chains from one sample sequenced in a study of PD-1 blockade in classical Hodgkin lymphoma. TCRdb's table, derived via immunoSEQ multiplex PCR, lists solely in-frame clones and lacks some. The sample holds roughly 86,000 clones; 75% to 85% are singletons and the top ten take about a sixth. Stated time point: cycle 4 day 1 (C4D1), after five to seven weeks of nivolumab. Exposure to brentuximab vedotin varied, and each patient had relapsed following autologous stem cell transplantation. The specimen was peripheral blood mononuclear cells (PBMCs), collected before the fourth cycle of nivolumab. The receptor source for this set is a human donor with classical Hodgkin lymphoma.

This rearrangement joins TRBV19 to TRBJ1-5, with TRBD1 matching over 7 bases. From germline, CDR1 is LNHDA and CDR2 SQIVND (reference sequence). Losses at the gene ends were 5 bases for V and 5 bases for J; bases not matched to a gene: 9. The CDR3 consists of 15 residues. CDR3 coding DNA: TGTGCCAGTAGTTTTGAGGGGGCGGTGGATCAGCCCCAGCATTTT. Amino acids: CASSFEGAVDQPQHF.

The chain uses TRBV2 and TRBJ1-2; no reliable D call. The CDR3 loop spans 14 amino acids. Trimming pared 4 bases from V and 4 bases from J, leaving 13 bases between. Germline assignment: CDR1 SNHLY and CDR2 FYNNEI. For the CDR3, the DNA is TGTGCCAGCAGTGTAATGAACAGCGGCTATGGCTACACCTTC. It codes for CASSVMNSGYGYTF.

The rearrangement joins TRBV28 to TRBJ1-5; no clear D gene. Deletions cut 6 bases from V and 4 bases from J, with 16 bases between. Germline V lookup: CDR1 MDHEN, CDR2 SYDVKM. The CDR3 contains 15 residues. The DNA of the CDR3 is TGTGCCAGCAGCACCCCGAGGCGGATAAATCAGCCCCAGCATTTT. It codes for CASSTPRRINQPQHF.

This rearrangement joins TRBV6-5 to TRBJ2-7; no clear D gene. Looked up from germline, CDR1 is MNHEY and CDR2 is SVGAGI. The CDR3 extends over 13 amino acids. Trimming removed 6 bases from V and 2 bases from J, with 11 bases in between. The DNA for the CDR3 is TGTGCCAGCAGGGCGACATCCACCTACGAGCAGTACTTC. As protein: CASRATSTYEQYF.

This clone was picked up one time. The V call is TRBV29-1, the J call TRBJ1-2, with 7 bases identical to TRBD1. The CDR3 has 14 amino acids. V gave up 7 bases and J gave up 2 bases; unmatched junction bases: 10. Looked up from germline, CDR1 is SQVTM and CDR2 is ANQGSEA. The CDR3 region has the DNA TGCAGCGCAACCGGCCCGACAGGGAACTATGGCTACACCTTC. Translated, it gives CSATGPTGNYGYTF.

The V gene is TRBV5-6, the J gene TRBJ1-2; 11 nucleotides line up with TRBD1. The CDR3 is 12 residues long. The germline CDR1 and CDR2 sequences are SGHDT and YYEEEE. The V gene end was trimmed by 7 bases and the J gene end by 6 bases; junction bases not matched to a gene: 2. The CDR3 DNA reads as TGTGCCAGCGGACAGGGGGCTAATGGCTACACCTTC. It is translated as CASGQGANGYTF.

The V and J genes are TRBV10-2 and TRBJ2-2; D is unresolved. Germline V gives CDR1 WSHSY, CDR2 SAAADI. V lost 4 bases to trimming and J lost 7 bases, with 13 bases between them. The CDR3 has 14 residues. The CDR3 loop reads CASSVTGPDGELFF. CDR3 nucleotide sequence: TGCGCCAGCAGTGTAACCGGGCCGGACGGGGAGCTGTTTTTT.

To note about this clone: The sample carries other DNA sequences with the same CDR3. This chain joins TRBV7-9 and TRBJ2-3; tentative D call: TRBD2 (5 bases). The germline V gene encodes CDR1 SEHNR and CDR2 FQNEAQ (reference sequence). The CDR3 totals 13 residues. The V and J ends lost 0 bases and 6 bases respectively, with 7 bases between them. Written as DNA, the CDR3 is TGTGCCAGCAGCTTAGCGGGAGCTGATACGCAGTATTTT. Encoded protein: CASSLAGADTQYF.

The chain combines TRBV27 with TRBJ1-5; D not certain. V lost 3 bases and J 4 bases, leaving 10 bases between the germline ends. The CDR3 contains 14 residues. Germline loops: CDR1 MNHEY, CDR2 SMNVEV (reference sequence). This CDR3 reads CASSLLGGNQPQHF. The CDR3 DNA sequence: TGTGCCAGCAGTTTGTTGGGCGGTAATCAGCCCCAGCATTTT.

The genes are TRBV5-1 and TRBJ2-7, with TRBD2 matching 7 bases. V was pared by 0 bases and J by 2 bases, with 2 bases of the junction left unmatched. This CDR3 comprises 14 residues. Looked up from germline, CDR1 is SGHRS and CDR2 is YFSETQ. CDR3 in DNA: TGCGCCAGCAGCTTGGGCGGGAGTCCCTACGAGCAGTACTTC. Translated: CASSLGGSPYEQYF.

The chain joins TRBV29-1 to TRBJ2-7; D is uncertain. Trimming cost V 4 bases and J 6 bases, with 16 bases left between them. CDR1 is SQVTM, CDR2 ANQGSEA, per germline. The CDR3 is 13 amino acids. The CDR3 coding sequence is TGCAGCGTTGTCTCCTACAGTGGTGGCGAGCAGTACTTC. Translated: CSVVSYSGGEQYF.

The rearrangement joins TRBV5-4 to TRBJ2-3; D might be TRBD2 (5 bases). The V gene lost 5 bases and the J gene lost 0 bases, with 16 bases spanning the gap. CDR1 is SGHNT, CDR2 YYREEE, per germline (reference sequence). The CDR3 has 16 amino acids. The CDR3 protein is CASRPAPRDSTDTQYF. The CDR3 coding sequence is TGTGCCAGCAGACCGGCGCCCCGGGATAGCACAGATACGCAGTATTTT.

The chain has TRBV25-1 and TRBJ1-4, with a tentative D call TRBD1 (5 bases). The CDR3 is made up of 13 amino acids. V lost 8 bases and J lost 5, with 12 bases in between. Germline V gene data show CDR1 as MGHDK and CDR2 as SYGVNS. CDR3 sequence: CASPQGRNEKLFF. The CDR3 nucleotides are TGTGCCAGCCCTCAGGGAAGAAATGAAAAACTGTTTTTT.

The V gene is TRBV10-3, the J gene TRBJ1-3; D remains ambiguous. Trimming took 6 bases from V and 3 from J, leaving 9 bases between them. This CDR3 has 13 residues. CDR1 is ENHRY, CDR2 SYGVKD, per germline. The CDR3 sequence: CAIRERDGNTIYF. DNA for the CDR3: TGTGCCATCAGAGAGAGAGATGGAAACACCATATATTTT.

The chain combines TRBV15 with TRBJ2-1; 9 nucleotides agree with TRBD1. J lost 8 bases, V lost 1 base, and 6 bases had no gene match. CDR1 LNHNV and CDR2 YYDKDF come from the germline V gene (reference sequence). This CDR3 is built from 15 residues. CDR3 in amino acids: CATSRVTGGWDEQFF. DNA of the CDR3: TGTGCCACCAGCAGAGTAACAGGGGGCTGGGATGAGCAGTTCTTC.

V and J are TRBV2 and TRBJ2-7; D may be TRBD1 or TRBD2 (5 bases each). The germline V gene encodes CDR1 SNHLY and CDR2 FYNNEI. V dropped 4 bases and J dropped 0 bases, with 10 bases sitting between them. The CDR3 sequence is 14 residues long. The CDR3 region has the DNA TGTGCCAGCAGTGGGGGACGGCTCTCCTACGAGCAGTACTTC. Its translation is CASSGGRLSYEQYF. Filled out from reference TRBV2 and TRBJ2-7, the complete variable domain reads EPEVTQTPSHQVTQMGQEVILRCVPISNHLYFYWYRQILGQKVEFLVSFYNNEISEKSEIFDDQFSVERPDGSNFTLKIRSTKLEDSAMYFCASSGGRLSYEQYFGPGTRLTVT.

The chain has TRBV5-1 and TRBJ1-1; no firm D call. Germline assignment: CDR1 SGHRS and CDR2 YFSETQ. Trimming took off 4 bases at V and 1 base at J, with 11 bases between the two ends. The CDR3 length is 14 residues. DNA of the CDR3: TGCGCCAGCAGCGGCCGAACAGAGAACACTGAAGCTTTCTTT. This sequence encodes CASSGRTENTEAFF.

This clone was picked up one time. The chain combines TRBV27 with TRBJ2-2; 8 bases are a match to TRBD1. J was trimmed by 3 bases and V by 8 bases; bases with no gene match: 2. Germline-derived CDR1 and CDR2 are MNHEY and SMNVEV (reference sequence). This CDR3 is built from 13 residues. CDR3 protein: CASGQGYTGELFF. CDR3 in DNA: TGTGCCAGCGGACAGGGCTACACCGGGGAGCTGTTTTTT.

This chain joins TRBV7-2 and TRBJ2-3, with a possible D match to TRBD2 (5 bases). V lost 4 bases and J 4 bases, leaving 12 bases between the germline ends. The CDR3 has 14 amino acids. The V gene's germline CDR1 is SGHTA and CDR2 FQGNSA. The CDR3 DNA reads as TGTGCCAGCAGCTCCACTAGTCTAGCAGATACGCAGTATTTT. It yields the protein CASSSTSLADTQYF.

The rearrangement joins TRBV10-2 to TRBJ1-2; no clear D gene. V was cut by 0 bases and J by 2 bases, with 7 bases left in between. The CDR3 totals 14 residues. Germline V lookup: CDR1 WSHSY, CDR2 SAAADI. The DNA of the CDR3 is TGCGCCAGCAGTGAGTCGGGGAGGAACTATGGCTACACCTTC. Protein sequence: CASSESGRNYGYTF.